This TCR beta chain was obtained from a study of blood T cell repertoires in COVID-19. For the study at large: The cDNA or gDNA used as material had been derived from T cells, B-cell-depleted T cells, or PBMCs.

Methods used by the authors: Reference gene primer amplification yielded estimated nucleated cell counts. Method: immunoSEQ multiplex PCR; TCRdb's copy keeps in-frame clones and lacks some. V, J and clone size are those of that table, while D and trimming were read from the DNA. The sample has over 350,000 clones, 88% seen once. Those who participated ranged in age from about 18 to 89 years and resided in roughly 26 US areas. Cohort allocation depended upon clinical history that participants reported. This clone was counted once. The CDR3 runs 14 residues. CDR1 and CDR2 from the germline V gene are MDHEN and SYDVKM. V was pared by 8 bases and J by 6 bases, with 16 bases between.

The TCR was taken from a woman between 18 and 30 years old who had recovered from COVID-19. Sequenced input: PBMCs or T cells enriched from blood (not recorded which). This chain joins TRBV28 and TRBJ2-2; tentatively, D is TRBD2 (6 bases). The CDR3 sequence is CASGGTVQPGELFF. The CDR3 DNA reads TGTGCCAGCGGAGGGACGGTTCAACCCGGGGAGCTGTTTTTT.